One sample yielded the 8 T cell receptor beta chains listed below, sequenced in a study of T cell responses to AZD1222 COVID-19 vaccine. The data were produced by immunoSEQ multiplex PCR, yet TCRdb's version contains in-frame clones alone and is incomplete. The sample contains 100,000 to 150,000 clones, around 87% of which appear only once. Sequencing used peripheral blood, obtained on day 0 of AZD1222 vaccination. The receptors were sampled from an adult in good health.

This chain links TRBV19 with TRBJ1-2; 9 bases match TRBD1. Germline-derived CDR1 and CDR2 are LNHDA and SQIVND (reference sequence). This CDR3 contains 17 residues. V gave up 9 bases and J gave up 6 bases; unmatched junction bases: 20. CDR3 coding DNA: TGTGCCAGCGTTTGGACGGGACAGGGATTTAATCGGAATGGCTACACCTTC. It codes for CASVWTGQGFNRNGYTF. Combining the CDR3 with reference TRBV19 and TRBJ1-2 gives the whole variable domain DGGITQSPKYLFRKEGQNVTLSCEQNLNHDAMYWYRQDPGQGLRLIYYSQIVNDFQKGDIAEGYSVSREKKESFPLTVTSAQKNPTAFYLCASVWTGQGFNRNGYTFGSGTRLTVV.

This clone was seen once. The CDR3 loop is CASSIAPGYNSPLHF. In DNA form, the CDR3 reads TGTGCCAGTAGTATAGCCCCGGGCTATAATTCACCCCTCCACTTT. This sequence joins TRBV19 and TRBJ1-6; D call uncertain. Germline values: CDR1 LNHDA, CDR2 SQIVND (reference sequence). The ends were cut back, 1 base at V and 3 bases at J, with 7 bases in the middle. This CDR3 region has 15 residues. Using reference TRBV19 and TRBJ1-6 for the parts outside the CDR3, the full variable domain is DGGITQSPKYLFRKEGQNVTLSCEQNLNHDAMYWYRQDPGQGLRLIYYSQIVNDFQKGDIAEGYSVSREKKESFPLTVTSAQKNPTAFYLCASSIAPGYNSPLHFGNGTRLTVT.

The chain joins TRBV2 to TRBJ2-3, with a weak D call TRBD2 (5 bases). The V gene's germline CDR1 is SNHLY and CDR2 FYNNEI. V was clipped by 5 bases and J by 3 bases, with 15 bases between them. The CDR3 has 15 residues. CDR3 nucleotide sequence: TGTGCCAGCAGTCGTGAAGGGAGAAGTACAGATACGCAGTATTTT. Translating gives CASSREGRSTDTQYF.

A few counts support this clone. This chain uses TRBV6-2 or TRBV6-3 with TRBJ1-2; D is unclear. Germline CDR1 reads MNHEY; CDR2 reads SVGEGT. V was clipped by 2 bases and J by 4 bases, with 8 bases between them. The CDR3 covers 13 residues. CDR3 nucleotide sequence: TGTGCCAGCAGTTACAAAGAATCCTATGGCTACACCTTC. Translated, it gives CASSYKESYGYTF.

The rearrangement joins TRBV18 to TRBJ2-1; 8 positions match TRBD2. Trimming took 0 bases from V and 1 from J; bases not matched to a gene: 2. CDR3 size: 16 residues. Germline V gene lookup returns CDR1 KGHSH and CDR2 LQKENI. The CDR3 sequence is CASSPPTGGSYNEQFF. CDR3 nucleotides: TGTGCCAGCTCACCACCTACGGGGGGGTCCTACAATGAGCAGTTCTTC.

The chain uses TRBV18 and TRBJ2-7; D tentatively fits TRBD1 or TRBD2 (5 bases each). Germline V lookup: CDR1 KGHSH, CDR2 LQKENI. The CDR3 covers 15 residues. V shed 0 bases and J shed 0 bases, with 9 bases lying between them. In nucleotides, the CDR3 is TGTGCCAGCTCACCACCGGCAGGGAGCTCCTACGAGCAGTACTTC. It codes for CASSPPAGSSYEQYF.

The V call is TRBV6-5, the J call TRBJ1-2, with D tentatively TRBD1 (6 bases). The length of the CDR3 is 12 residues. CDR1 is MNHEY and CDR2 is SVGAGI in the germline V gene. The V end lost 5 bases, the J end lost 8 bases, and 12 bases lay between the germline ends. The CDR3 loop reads CASSIQGGGYTF. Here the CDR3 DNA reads TGTGCCAGCAGTATACAGGGAGGAGGCTACACCTTC.

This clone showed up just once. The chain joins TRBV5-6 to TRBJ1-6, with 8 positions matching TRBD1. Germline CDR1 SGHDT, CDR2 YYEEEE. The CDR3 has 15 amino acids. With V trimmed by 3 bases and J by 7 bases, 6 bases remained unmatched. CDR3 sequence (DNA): TGTGCCAGCAGCTCGTCAGGGGGCGCAAATTCACCCCTCCACTTT. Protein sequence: CASSSSGGANSPLHF.